This T cell receptor beta chain is drawn from a study of T cell responses to AZD1222 COVID-19 vaccine. Notes on the study in general: The study found Spike-specific TCR breadth and depth rose after two AZD1222 doses. Just a handful of AZD1222 recipients were seropositive at baseline. Donors were chiefly white British, with a greater number of females, and clonal diversity was perhaps underestimated.

TCRdb's copy holds only in-frame clones and misses some; the assay was immunoSEQ multiplex PCR. Among around 130,000 clones listed, around 87% were seen once. The CDR3 is 16 residues long. Unmatched junction bases numbered 12, after V lost 5 bases and J lost 4 bases. Germline V gives CDR1 MNHEY, CDR2 SVGEGT. Note on this clone: The target antigen is unknown.

The receptor comes from an adult who received the AZD1222 COVID-19 vaccine. The chain couples TRBV6-2 or TRBV6-3 to TRBJ1-1; 8 bases fit TRBD1. The source was peripheral blood, collected 28 days after the second AZD1222 dose. CDR3 bases: TGTGCCAGCAGTCCAAATGGTCAGGGGGCGACCACTGAAGCTTTCTTT. Protein: CASSPNGQGATTEAFF.